This T cell receptor beta chain was sequenced for a study of T cell responses to AZD1222 COVID-19 vaccine. Study findings and constraints: The donor group comprised mostly white British people and more females; the analysis possibly underestimated clonal diversity.

On this clone: The antigen is not known.

The CDR3 sequence is 16 residues long. CDR1 and CDR2 from the germline V gene are SGHRS and YFSETQ. V shed 3 bases, J shed 0 bases, and the junction held 5 bases outside the gene matches. Clones were sequenced by immunoSEQ multiplex PCR, and TCRdb holds only the in-frame ones, with some missing. This sample has roughly 140,000 clones; roughly 92% occur once, and the top ten carry over 1.5%. This chain links TRBV5-1 with TRBJ2-7; 11 nucleotides align to TRBD2. This clonotype was sampled from an adult in good health. This specimen consisted of peripheral blood, obtained on day 0 of AZD1222 vaccination. CDR3 sequence: CASSWGLAETSYEQYF. The CDR3, as DNA: TGCGCCAGCAGCTGGGGACTAGCGGAGACCTCCTACGAGCAGTACTTC.